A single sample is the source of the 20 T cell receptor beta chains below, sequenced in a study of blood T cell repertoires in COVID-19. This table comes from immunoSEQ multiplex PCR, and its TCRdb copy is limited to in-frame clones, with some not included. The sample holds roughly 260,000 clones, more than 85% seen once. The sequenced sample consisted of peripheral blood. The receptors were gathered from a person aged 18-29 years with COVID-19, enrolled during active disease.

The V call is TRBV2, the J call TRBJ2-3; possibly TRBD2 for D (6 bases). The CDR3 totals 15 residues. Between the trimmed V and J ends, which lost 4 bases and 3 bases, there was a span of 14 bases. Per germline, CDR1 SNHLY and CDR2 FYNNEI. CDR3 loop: CASSAMGGGTDTQYF. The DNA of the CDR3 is TGTGCCAGCAGTGCCATGGGAGGTGGTACAGATACGCAGTATTTT.

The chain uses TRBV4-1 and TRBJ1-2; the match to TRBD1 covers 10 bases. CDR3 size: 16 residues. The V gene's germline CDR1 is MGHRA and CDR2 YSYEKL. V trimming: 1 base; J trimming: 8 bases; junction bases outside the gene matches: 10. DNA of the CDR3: TGCGCCAGCAGCCAAGGTCCCGGGACAGGGGATGAGGGCTACACCTTC. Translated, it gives CASSQGPGTGDEGYTF.

CDR3 in amino acids: CASSLWSAANEKLFF. The CDR3 bases are TGTGCCAGCAGCTTATGGTCGGCGGCTAATGAAAAACTGTTTTTT. The V and J genes are TRBV7-9 and TRBJ1-4, with D unclear. The germline V gene encodes CDR1 SEHNR and CDR2 FQNEAQ (reference sequence). The CDR3 has 15 residues. The V and J ends lost 2 bases and 3 bases respectively, with 10 bases between them. Variable domain in full (rest from reference TRBV7-9 and TRBJ1-4): DTGVSQNPRHKITKRGQNVTFRCDPISEHNRLYWYRQTLGQGPEFLTYFQNEAQLEKSRLLSDRFSAERPKGSFSTLEIQRTEQGDSAMYLCASSLWSAANEKLFFGSGTQLSVL.

The CDR3 is CASSPLAGGETQYF. In DNA form, the CDR3 reads TGTGCCAGCTCACCACTAGCGGGAGGTGAGACCCAGTACTTC. The V gene is TRBV18, the J gene TRBJ2-5; TRBD2 aligns across 10 bases. CDR1 and CDR2 from the germline V gene are KGHSH and LQKENI. V lost 1 base to trimming and J lost 5 bases; unmatched junction nucleotides: 1. The CDR3 sequence is 14 residues long. Full variable domain (remainder filled in from reference TRBV18 and TRBJ2-5): NAGVMQNPRHLVRRRGQEARLRCSPMKGHSHVYWYRQLPEEGLKFMVYLQKENIIDESGMPKERFSAEFPKEGPSILRIQQVVRGDSAAYFCASSPLAGGETQYFGPGTRLLVL.

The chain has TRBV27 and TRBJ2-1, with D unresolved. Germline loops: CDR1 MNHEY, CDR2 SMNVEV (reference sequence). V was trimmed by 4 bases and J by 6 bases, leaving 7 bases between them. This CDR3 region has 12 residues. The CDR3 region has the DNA TGTGCCAGCAGTTCCGCTAGCAATGAGCAGTTCTTC. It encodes CASSSASNEQFF.

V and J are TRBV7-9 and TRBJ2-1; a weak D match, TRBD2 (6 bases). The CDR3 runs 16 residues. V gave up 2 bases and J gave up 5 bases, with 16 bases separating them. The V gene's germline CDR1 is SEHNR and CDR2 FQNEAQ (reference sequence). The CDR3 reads CASSLSDGSGDNEQFF. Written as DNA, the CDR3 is TGTGCCAGCAGCTTATCTGACGGGAGTGGGGACAATGAGCAGTTCTTC.

CDR3 sequence: CASSIATSGSMGNEQFF. The CDR3 bases are TGTGCCAGTAGTATAGCTACTAGCGGGAGTATGGGGAATGAGCAGTTCTTC. V gene TRBV19 combines with J gene TRBJ2-1; 11 bases map to TRBD2. The CDR3 spans 17 residues. The germline CDR1 and CDR2 sequences are LNHDA and SQIVND (reference sequence). V was clipped by 1 base and J by 7 bases; unmatched bases: 9.

DNA for the CDR3: TGTGCCAGCAGCGATAGCGGGAGCCCCCAGTTCTTC. Encoded protein: CASSDSGSPQFF. V gene TRBV5-4 combines with J gene TRBJ2-1; TRBD2 agrees at 9 bases. CDR3 length: 12 residues. With V trimmed by 4 bases and J by 13 bases, 6 bases remained unmatched. The V gene's germline CDR1 is SGHNT and CDR2 YYREEE (reference sequence).

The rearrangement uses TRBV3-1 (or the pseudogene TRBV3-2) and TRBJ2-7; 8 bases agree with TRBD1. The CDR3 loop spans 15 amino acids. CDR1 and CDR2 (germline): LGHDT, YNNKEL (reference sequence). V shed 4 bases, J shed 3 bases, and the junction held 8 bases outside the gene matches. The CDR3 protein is CASSLDGTGLYEQYF. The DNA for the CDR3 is TGTGCCAGCAGCCTCGACGGGACAGGCCTCTACGAGCAGTACTTC.

The CDR3 bases are TGTGCCAGCAGCCACGGGACAGGATATGGCTACACCTTC. This codes for CASSHGTGYGYTF. The rearrangement uses TRBV7-9 and TRBJ1-2; TRBD1 aligns across 8 bases. There are 13 residues in the CDR3. CDR1 is SEHNR, CDR2 FQNEAQ, per germline (reference sequence). Losses at the gene ends were 5 bases for V and 5 bases for J; bases not matched to a gene: 4.

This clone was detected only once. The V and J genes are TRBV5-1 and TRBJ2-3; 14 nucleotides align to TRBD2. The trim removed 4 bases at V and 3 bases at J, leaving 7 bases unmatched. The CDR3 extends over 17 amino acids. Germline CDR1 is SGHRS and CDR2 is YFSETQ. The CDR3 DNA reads TGCGCCAGCAGCCCGGGACTAGCGGGAGCCGTGACAGATACGCAGTATTTT. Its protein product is CASSPGLAGAVTDTQYF.

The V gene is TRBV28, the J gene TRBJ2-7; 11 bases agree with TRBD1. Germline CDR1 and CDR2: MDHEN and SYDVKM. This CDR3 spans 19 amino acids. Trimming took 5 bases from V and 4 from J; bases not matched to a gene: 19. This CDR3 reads CASSRPIKTGQGANYEQYF. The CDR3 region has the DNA TGTGCCAGCAGTCGCCCAATCAAAACCGGACAGGGGGCGAATTACGAGCAGTACTTC.

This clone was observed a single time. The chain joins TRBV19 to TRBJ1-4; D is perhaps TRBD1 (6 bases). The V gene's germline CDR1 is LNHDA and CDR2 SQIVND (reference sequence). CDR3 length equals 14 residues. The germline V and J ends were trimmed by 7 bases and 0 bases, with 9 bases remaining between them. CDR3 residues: CASKGDATNEKLFF. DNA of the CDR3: TGTGCCAGTAAGGGGGATGCAACTAATGAAAAACTGTTTTTT.

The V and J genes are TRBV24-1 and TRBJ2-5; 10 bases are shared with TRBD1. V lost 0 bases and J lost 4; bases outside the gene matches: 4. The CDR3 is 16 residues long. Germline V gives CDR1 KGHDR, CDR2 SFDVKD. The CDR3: CATSDLDGTGVETQYF. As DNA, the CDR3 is TGTGCCACCAGTGATTTGGATGGGACAGGGGTAGAGACCCAGTACTTC.

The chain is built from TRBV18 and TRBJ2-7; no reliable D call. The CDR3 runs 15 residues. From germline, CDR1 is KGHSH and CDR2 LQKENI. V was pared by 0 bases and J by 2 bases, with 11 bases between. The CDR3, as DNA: TGTGCCAGCTCACCACCTTCCAGGTCAGCCTACGAGCAGTACTTC. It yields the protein CASSPPSRSAYEQYF.

CDR3 DNA: TGTGCCAGCAGCCAACGGGGGTTATACACTGAAGCTTTCTTT. Translating gives CASSQRGLYTEAFF. This sequence joins TRBV14 and TRBJ1-1, with D tentatively TRBD1 (5 bases). Between the trimmed V and J ends, which lost 2 bases and 3 bases, there was a span of 10 bases. CDR3 size: 14 residues. CDR1 and CDR2 from the germline V gene are SGHDN and FVKESK.

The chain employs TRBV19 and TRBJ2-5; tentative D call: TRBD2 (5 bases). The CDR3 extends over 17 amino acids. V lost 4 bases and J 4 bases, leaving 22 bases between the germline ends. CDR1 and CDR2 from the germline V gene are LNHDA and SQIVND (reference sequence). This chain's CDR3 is CASSRLPSGNGSETQYF. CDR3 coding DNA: TGTGCCAGTAGTAGGCTTCCGAGCGGTAATGGGTCAGAGACCCAGTACTTC. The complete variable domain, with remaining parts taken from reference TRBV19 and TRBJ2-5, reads DGGITQSPKYLFRKEGQNVTLSCEQNLNHDAMYWYRQDPGQGLRLIYYSQIVNDFQKGDIAEGYSVSREKKESFPLTVTSAQKNPTAFYLCASSRLPSGNGSETQYFGPGTRLLVL.

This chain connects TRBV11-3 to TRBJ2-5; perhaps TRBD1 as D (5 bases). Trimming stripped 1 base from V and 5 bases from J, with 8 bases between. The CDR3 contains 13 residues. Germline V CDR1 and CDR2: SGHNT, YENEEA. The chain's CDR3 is CASSLGGSETQYF. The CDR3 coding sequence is TGTGCCAGCAGCTTAGGGGGCAGCGAGACCCAGTACTTC.

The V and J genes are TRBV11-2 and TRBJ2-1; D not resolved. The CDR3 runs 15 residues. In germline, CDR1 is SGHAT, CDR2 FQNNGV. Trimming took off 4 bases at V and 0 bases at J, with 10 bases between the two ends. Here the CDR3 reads CASSSSTSSYNEQFF. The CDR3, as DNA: TGTGCCAGCAGCTCGTCTACGAGCTCCTACAATGAGCAGTTCTTC. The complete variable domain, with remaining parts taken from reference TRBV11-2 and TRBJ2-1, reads EAGVAQSPRYKIIEKRQSVAFWCNPISGHATLYWYQQILGQGPKLLIQFQNNGVVDDSQLPKDRFSAERLKGVDSTLKIQPAKLEDSAVYLCASSSSTSSYNEQFFGPGTRLTVL.

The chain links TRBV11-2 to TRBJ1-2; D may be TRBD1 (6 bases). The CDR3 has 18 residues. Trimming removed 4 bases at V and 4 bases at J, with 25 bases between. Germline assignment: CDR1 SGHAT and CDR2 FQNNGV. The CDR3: CASSSVRRLPGASYGYTF. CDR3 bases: TGTGCCAGCAGCTCCGTCCGTCGGTTGCCAGGGGCTAGCTATGGCTACACCTTC.